The following is a T cell receptor beta chain sequence with its context. Its antigen is as yet unknown. The sample is drawn from a study of shared clonotypes between healthy human individuals. At the level of the study: Researchers assigned three CD4 naive, three CD4 memory, two CD8 naive and one CD8 memory plate to each donor. Study-level findings and limits: Among non-shared clonotypes, generation probabilities were lower than among those shared by all four donors. A generally larger estimated richness was seen in naive subsets than in memory subsets.

TCRdb keeps only in-frame clones here, not all; method: immunoSEQ multiplex PCR. The sample includes just over 2,000,000 clones, 85% to 95% of them seen just once. Germline V CDR1 and CDR2: MNHNS, SASEGT. V gave up 6 bases and J gave up 0 bases, with 9 bases separating them. The CDR3 consists of 13 residues. The donor cohort consisted entirely of Caucasian adults residing in Nashville, Tennessee. The sequence was collected from a man younger than 35 in good health. This rearrangement joins TRBV6-1 to TRBJ2-7; D not resolved. Sequencing was done on a sample of naive CD4+ T cells sorted from blood. Subset in this sample: CD45RA+ positively selected. The CDR3 protein is CASRPRSSYEQYF. CDR3 sequence (DNA): TGTGCCAGCAGACCCCGGAGCTCCTACGAGCAGTACTTC.